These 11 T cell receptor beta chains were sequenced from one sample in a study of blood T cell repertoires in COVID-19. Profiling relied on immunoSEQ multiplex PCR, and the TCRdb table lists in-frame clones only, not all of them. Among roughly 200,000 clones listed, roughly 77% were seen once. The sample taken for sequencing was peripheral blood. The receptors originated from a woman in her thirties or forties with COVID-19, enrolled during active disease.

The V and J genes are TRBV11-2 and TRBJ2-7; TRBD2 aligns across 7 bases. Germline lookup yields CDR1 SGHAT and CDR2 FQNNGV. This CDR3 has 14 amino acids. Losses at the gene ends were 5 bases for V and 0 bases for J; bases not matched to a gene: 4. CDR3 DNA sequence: TGTGCCAGCAGCCGGCGGGGGAGCTCCTACGAGCAGTACTTC. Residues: CASSRRGSSYEQYF.

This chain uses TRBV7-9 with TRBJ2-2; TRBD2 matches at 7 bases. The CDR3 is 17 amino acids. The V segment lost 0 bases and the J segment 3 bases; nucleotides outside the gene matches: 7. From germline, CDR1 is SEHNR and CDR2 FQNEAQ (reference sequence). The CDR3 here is CASSLAPGLVDTGELFF. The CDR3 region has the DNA TGTGCCAGCAGCTTAGCCCCTGGACTAGTAGACACCGGGGAGCTGTTTTTT.

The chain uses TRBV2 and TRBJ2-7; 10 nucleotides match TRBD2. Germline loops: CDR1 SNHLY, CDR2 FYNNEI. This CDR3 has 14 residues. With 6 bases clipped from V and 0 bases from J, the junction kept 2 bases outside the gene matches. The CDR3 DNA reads TGTGCCAGCAGACTAGCGGGACTCTCCTACGAGCAGTACTTC. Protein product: CASRLAGLSYEQYF.

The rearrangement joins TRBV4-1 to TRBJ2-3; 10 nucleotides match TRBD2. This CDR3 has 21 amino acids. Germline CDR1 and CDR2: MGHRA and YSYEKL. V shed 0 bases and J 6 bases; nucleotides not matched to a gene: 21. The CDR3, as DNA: TGCGCCAGCAGCCAAGAGGGGTTAGCGGGGGGTTTGATTACTAATTCGGATACGCAGTATTTT. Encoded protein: CASSQEGLAGGLITNSDTQYF.

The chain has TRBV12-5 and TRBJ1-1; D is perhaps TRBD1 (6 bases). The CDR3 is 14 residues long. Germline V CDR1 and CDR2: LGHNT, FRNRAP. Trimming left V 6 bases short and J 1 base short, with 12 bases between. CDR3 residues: CASGRGGPNTEAFF. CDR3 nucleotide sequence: TGTGCTAGTGGCCGAGGGGGACCGAACACTGAAGCTTTCTTT.

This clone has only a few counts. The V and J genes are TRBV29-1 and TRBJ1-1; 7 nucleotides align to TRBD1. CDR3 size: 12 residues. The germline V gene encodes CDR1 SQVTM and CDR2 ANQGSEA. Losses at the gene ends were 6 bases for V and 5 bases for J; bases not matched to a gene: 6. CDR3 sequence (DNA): TGCAGCGTCGCCACAGGGGAAACTGAAGCTTTCTTT. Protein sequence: CSVATGETEAFF.

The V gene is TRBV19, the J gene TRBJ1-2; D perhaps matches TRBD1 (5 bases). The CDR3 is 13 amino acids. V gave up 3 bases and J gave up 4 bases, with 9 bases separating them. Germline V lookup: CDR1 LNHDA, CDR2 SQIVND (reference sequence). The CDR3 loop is CASSIDRSYGYTF. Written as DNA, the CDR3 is TGTGCCAGTAGTATCGACAGATCCTATGGCTACACCTTC.

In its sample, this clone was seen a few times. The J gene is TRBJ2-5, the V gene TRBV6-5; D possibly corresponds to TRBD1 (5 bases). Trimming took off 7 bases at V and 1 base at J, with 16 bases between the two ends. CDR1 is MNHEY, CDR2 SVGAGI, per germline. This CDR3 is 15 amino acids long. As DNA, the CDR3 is TGTGCCAGCAAAGAAGGGGCAGGGATCCAAGAGACCCAGTACTTC. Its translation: CASKEGAGIQETQYF.

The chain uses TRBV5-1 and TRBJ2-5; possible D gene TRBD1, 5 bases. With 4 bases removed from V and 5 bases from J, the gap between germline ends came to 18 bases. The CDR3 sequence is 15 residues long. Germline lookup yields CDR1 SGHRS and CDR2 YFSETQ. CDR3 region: CASSHDSQNGETQYF. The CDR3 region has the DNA TGCGCCAGCAGCCACGACAGTCAAAACGGGGAGACCCAGTACTTC.

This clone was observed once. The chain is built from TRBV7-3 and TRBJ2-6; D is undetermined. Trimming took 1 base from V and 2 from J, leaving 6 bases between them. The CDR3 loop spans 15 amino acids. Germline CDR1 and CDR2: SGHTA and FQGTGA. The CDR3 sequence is CASSLSEAGANVLTF. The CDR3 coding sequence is TGTGCCAGCAGCTTAAGTGAGGCTGGGGCCAACGTCCTGACTTTC.

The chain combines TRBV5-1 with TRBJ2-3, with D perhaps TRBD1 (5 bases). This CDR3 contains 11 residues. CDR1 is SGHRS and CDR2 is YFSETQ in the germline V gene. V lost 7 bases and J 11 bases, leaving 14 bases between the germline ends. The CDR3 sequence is CASQQGRRQYF. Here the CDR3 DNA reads TGCGCCAGCCAGCAGGGAAGGAGGCAGTATTTT.